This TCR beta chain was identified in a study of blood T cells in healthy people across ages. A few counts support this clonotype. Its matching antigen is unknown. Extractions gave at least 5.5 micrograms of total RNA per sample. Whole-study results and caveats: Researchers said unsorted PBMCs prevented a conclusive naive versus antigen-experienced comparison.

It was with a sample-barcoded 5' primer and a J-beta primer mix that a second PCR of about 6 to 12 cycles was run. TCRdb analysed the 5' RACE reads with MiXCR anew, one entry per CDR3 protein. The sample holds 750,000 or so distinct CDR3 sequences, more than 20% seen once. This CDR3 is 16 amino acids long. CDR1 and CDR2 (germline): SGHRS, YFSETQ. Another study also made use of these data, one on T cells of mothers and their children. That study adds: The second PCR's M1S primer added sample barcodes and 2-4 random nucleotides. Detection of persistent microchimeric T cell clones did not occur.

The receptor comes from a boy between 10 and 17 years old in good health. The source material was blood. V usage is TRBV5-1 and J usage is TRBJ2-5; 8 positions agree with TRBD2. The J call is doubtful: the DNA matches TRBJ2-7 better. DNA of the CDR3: TGCGCCAGCAGCTTGGCTGCTAGCGGGTCACCCTACGAGCAGTACTTC. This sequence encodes CASSLAASGSPYEQYF.